The sample holds many counts of the clone carrying this T cell receptor beta chain. Germline V lookup: CDR1 DFQATT, CDR2 SNEGSKA (reference sequence). CDR3 length equals 14 residues. V was clipped by 6 bases and J by 4 bases; unmatched bases: 4. The data belong to a study of T cells after yellow fever vaccination. TCRdb itself ran the 5' RACE reads through MiXCR, one entry per CDR3 protein. The sample has a few hundred thousand distinct CDR3 sequences, approximately 4.5% seen once. The sequence was obtained from a man aged 18 to 29 who received the YFV17D yellow fever vaccine. Sample: PBMCs, taken 15 days after the yellow fever booster vaccination. The chain employs TRBV20-1 and TRBJ2-1; 12 positions match TRBD2. This chain's CDR3 is CSAELAGGYNEQFF. The CDR3 nucleotides read TGCAGTGCGGAACTAGCGGGGGGTTACAATGAGCAGTTCTTC.